Below are 13 T cell receptor beta chains sequenced from a single sample in a study of blood T cell repertoires in COVID-19 (dated by TCRdb to 2019 to 2021). The receptor library was made with the immunoSEQ multiplex PCR assay. This is the immuneACCESS table as TCRdb keeps it, with only in-frame sequences that have V and J called. A part of the clones is gone; compared with another copy, unresolved V genes explain less than half, and the rest is unexplained. The table for this sample lists roughly 130,000 clones; roughly 85% of them were counted only once. The top ten clones comprise around 3.3% of the sample. Sequenced input: peripheral blood. These TCRs come from a man between 60 and 75 years old with acute or convalescent COVID-19.

The gene calls are TRBV2 and TRBJ1-2; 7 bases align to TRBD1. The junction had 7 bases not matched to a gene; V was cut back by 5 bases and J by 7 bases. The CDR3 is 13 amino acids. Germline assignment: CDR1 SNHLY and CDR2 FYNNEI. The CDR3 DNA reads TGTGCCAGCAGTTTGACAGGGCGGATTGGCTACACCTTC. It yields the protein CASSLTGRIGYTF. The complete variable domain, with remaining parts taken from reference TRBV2 and TRBJ1-2, reads EPEVTQTPSHQVTQMGQEVILRCVPISNHLYFYWYRQILGQKVEFLVSFYNNEISEKSEIFDDQFSVERPDGSNFTLKIRSTKLEDSAMYFCASSLTGRIGYTFGSGTRLTVV.

This clone was detected only once. This rearrangement joins TRBV14 to TRBJ1-2; D gene ambiguous. V dropped 1 base and J dropped 8 bases, with 11 bases sitting between them. CDR1 and CDR2 from the germline V gene are SGHDN and FVKESK. The CDR3 contains 13 residues. Here the CDR3 DNA reads TGTGCCAGCAGCCAAGTGGACTCTGGCGGCTACACCTTC. It specifies CASSQVDSGGYTF.

The chain carries TRBV18 and TRBJ1-5; the match to TRBD1 covers 9 bases. V was clipped by 3 bases and J by 6 bases; unmatched bases: 9. Germline V gives CDR1 KGHSH, CDR2 LQKENI. The CDR3 totals 16 residues. The CDR3 loop is CASSPATGGAAQPQHF. The CDR3 DNA reads as TGTGCCAGCTCACCGGCGACAGGGGGTGCAGCTCAGCCCCAGCATTTT.

The rearrangement links TRBV4-3 to TRBJ2-2, with 7 bases aligning to TRBD2. V trimming: 3 bases; J trimming: 3 bases; junction bases outside the gene matches: 10. Germline CDR1 is LGHNA and CDR2 is YSLEER. The CDR3 consists of 17 residues. The CDR3 DNA reads as TGCGCCAGCAGCCAGTCCGGCCGAAGCGGGGACACCGGGGAGCTGTTTTTT. Its translation is CASSQSGRSGDTGELFF.

The chain joins TRBV28 to TRBJ2-2; D is perhaps TRBD2 (6 bases). The CDR3 length is 14 residues. Germline values: CDR1 MDHEN, CDR2 SYDVKM. Trimming left V 11 bases short and J 6 bases short, with 19 bases between. DNA of the CDR3: TGTGCCGTCCGGTGGGGGAGGCAATCCGGGGAGCTGTTTTTT. It encodes CAVRWGRQSGELFF.

The gene calls are TRBV11-1 and TRBJ1-1; D remains ambiguous. The CDR3 covers 13 residues. The V end lost 2 bases, the J end lost 2 bases, and 6 bases lay between the germline ends. Germline CDR1 SGHAT, CDR2 FQDESV (reference sequence). CDR3 DNA: TGTGCCAGCAGCTTAAAGCGCAACACTGAAGCTTTCTTT. This translates into CASSLKRNTEAFF. Using reference TRBV11-1 and TRBJ1-1 for the parts outside the CDR3, the full variable domain is EAEVAQSPRYKITEKSQAVAFWCDPISGHATLYWYRQILGQGPELLVQFQDESVVDDSQLPKDRFSAERLKGVDSTLKIQPAELGDSAMYLCASSLKRNTEAFFGQGTRLTVV.

This chain uses TRBV24-1 with TRBJ2-5, with a tentative D call TRBD1 (6 bases). This CDR3 is 15 amino acids long. Looked up from germline, CDR1 is KGHDR and CDR2 is SFDVKD. V lost 4 bases, J lost 5 bases, and 16 bases lay in between. This CDR3 is CATSEQGASRETQYF. The CDR3, as DNA: TGTGCCACCAGTGAACAGGGCGCCTCGCGGGAGACCCAGTACTTC.

The chain is built from TRBV25-1 and TRBJ1-6; D is undetermined. Germline-derived CDR1 and CDR2 are MGHDK and SYGVNS. V shed 7 bases and J shed 5 bases, with 15 bases lying between them. The CDR3 runs to 15 residues. CDR3 amino acids: CASTPGGSNNSPLHF. The CDR3 DNA reads TGTGCCAGCACCCCGGGTGGGAGCAATAATTCACCCCTCCACTTT.

This clone has only a few counts. This sequence joins TRBV3-1 (or the pseudogene TRBV3-2) and TRBJ2-3; weak D call: TRBD2 (6 bases). The CDR3 covers 18 residues. Germline V gene lookup returns CDR1 LGHDT and CDR2 YNNKEL (reference sequence). Trimming left V 1 base short and J 2 bases short, with 19 bases between. CDR3 coding DNA: TGTGCCAGCAGCCAAGGTTCCGCGGGAACCTCCTTCACAGATACGCAGTATTTT. The encoded protein is CASSQGSAGTSFTDTQYF.

The CDR3 spells CASSAGNYNSPLHF. DNA for the CDR3: TGTGCCAGCAGTGCCGGGAATTATAATTCACCCCTCCACTTT. The V gene is TRBV28, the J gene TRBJ1-6; D not certain. CDR3 length: 14 amino acids. The germline V gene encodes CDR1 MDHEN and CDR2 SYDVKM. Trimming shortened V by 5 bases and J by 4 bases, and 9 bases separated the two germline ends.

The sample holds a few counts of this clone. The chain employs TRBV29-1 and TRBJ2-7; 8 bases are a match to TRBD1. The CDR3 length is 13 residues. With 4 bases clipped from V and 5 bases from J, the junction kept 7 bases outside the gene matches. Germline lookup yields CDR1 SQVTM and CDR2 ANQGSEA. The chain's CDR3 is CSVVRQGSHEQYF. The CDR3 DNA follows: TGCAGCGTTGTACGACAGGGGAGCCACGAGCAGTACTTC.

The chain is built from TRBV5-6 and TRBJ2-2, with D tentatively TRBD2 (5 bases). Per the germline V gene, CDR1 is SGHDT and CDR2 is YYEEEE. V lost 2 bases and J lost 8, with 7 bases in between. The CDR3 has 12 amino acids. The CDR3 DNA follows: TGTGCCAGCAGCTTTACGGGAGGGGAGCTGTTTTTT. Translation gives CASSFTGGELFF.

The rearrangement joins TRBV9 to TRBJ2-2; D is unresolved. CDR1 SGDLS and CDR2 YYNGEE come from the germline V gene. The CDR3 loop spans 16 amino acids. V gave up 2 bases and J gave up 7 bases, with 18 bases separating them. CDR3 DNA: TGTGCCAGCAGCGTTGCAGCCGAGCGCATCAGCGGGGAGCTGTTTTTT. This encodes CASSVAAERISGELFF.